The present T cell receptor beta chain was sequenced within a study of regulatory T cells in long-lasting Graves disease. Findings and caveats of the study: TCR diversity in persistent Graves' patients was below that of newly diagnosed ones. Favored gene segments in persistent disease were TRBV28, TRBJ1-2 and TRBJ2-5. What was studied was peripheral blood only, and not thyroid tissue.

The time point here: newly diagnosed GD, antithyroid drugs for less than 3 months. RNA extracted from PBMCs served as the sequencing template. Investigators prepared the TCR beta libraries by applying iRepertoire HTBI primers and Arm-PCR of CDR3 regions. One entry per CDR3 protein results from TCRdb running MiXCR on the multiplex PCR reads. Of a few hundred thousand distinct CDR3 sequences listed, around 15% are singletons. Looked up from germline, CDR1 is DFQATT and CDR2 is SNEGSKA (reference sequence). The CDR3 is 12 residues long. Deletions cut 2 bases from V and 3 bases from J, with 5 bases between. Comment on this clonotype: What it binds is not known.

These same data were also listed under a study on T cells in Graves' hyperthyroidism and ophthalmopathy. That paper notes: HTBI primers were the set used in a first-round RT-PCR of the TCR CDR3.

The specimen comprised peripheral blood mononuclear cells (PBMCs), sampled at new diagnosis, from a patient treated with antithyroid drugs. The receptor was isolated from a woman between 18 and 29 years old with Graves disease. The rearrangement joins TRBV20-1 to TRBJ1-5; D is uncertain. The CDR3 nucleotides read TGCAGTGCTAGATGGGCCAATCAGCCCCAGCATTTT. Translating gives CSARWANQPQHF.